This T cell receptor beta chain is from a study of early T cells in non-severe SARS-CoV-2 infection. This clonotype was observed a handful of times. Its ends do not fully match the called genes, so a read error is possible. Researchers tagged individual cDNA molecules with unique molecular identifiers. TCRdb redid the calling of the 5' RACE reads with MiXCR, one entry per CDR3 protein. The sample holds 25,000 to 30,000 distinct CDR3 sequences; over 5% are singletons and the top ten take roughly 2.7%. Germline V gene data show CDR1 as SSHAT and CDR2 as FNYEAQ (reference sequence). The CDR3 consists of 13 residues.

This TCR came from an adult who was a healthcare worker with PCR-confirmed SARS-CoV-2 infection or an uninfected control (not recorded which). This chain links TRBV7-7 with TRBJ1-6; D gene ambiguous. The specimen was whole blood. The CDR3 sequence is CASSSGFNSPLHF. The DNA of the CDR3 is TGTGCTAGCAGCTCCGGATTTAATTCACCCCTCCACTTT.